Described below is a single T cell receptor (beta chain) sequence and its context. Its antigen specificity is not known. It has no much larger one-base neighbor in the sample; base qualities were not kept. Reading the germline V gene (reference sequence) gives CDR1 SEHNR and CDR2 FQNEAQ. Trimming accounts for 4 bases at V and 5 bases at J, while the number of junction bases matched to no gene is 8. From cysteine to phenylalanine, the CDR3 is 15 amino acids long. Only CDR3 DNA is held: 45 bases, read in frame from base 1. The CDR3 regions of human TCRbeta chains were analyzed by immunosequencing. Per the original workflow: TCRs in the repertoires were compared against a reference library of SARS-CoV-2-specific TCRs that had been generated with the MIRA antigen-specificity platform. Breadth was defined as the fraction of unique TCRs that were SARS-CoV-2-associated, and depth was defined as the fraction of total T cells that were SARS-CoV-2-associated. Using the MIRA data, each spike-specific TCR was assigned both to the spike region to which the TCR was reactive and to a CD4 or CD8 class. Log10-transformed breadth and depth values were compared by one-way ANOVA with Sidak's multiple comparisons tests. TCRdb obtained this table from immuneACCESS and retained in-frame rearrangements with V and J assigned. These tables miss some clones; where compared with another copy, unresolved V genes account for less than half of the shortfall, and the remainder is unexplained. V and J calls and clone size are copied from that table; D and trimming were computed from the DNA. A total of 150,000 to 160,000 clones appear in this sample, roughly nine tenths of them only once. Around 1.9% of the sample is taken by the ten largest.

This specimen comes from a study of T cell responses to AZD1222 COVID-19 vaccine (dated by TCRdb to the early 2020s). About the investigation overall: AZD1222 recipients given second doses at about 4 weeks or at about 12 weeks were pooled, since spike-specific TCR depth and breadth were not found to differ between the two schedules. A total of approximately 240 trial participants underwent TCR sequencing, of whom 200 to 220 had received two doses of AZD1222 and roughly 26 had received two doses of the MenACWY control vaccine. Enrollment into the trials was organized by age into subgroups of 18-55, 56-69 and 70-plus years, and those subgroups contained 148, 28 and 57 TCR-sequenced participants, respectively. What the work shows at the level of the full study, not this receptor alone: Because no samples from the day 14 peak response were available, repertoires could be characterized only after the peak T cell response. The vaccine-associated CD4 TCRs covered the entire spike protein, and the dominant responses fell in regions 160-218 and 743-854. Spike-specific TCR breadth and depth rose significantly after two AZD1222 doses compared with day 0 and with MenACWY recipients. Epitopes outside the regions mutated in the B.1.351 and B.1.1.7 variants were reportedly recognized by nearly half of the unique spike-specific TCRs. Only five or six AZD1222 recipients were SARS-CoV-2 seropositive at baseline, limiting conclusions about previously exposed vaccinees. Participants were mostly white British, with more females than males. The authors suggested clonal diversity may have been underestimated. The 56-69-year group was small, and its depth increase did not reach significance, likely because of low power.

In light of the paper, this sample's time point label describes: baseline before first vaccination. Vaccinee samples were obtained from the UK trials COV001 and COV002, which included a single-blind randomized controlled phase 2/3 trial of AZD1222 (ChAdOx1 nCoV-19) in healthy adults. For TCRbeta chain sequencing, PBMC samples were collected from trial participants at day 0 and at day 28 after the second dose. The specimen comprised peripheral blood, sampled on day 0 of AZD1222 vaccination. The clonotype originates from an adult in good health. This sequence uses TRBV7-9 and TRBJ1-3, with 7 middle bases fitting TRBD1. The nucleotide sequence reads TGTGCCAGCAGCTCGACCACAGGGGTCAGAAACACCATATATTTT. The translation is CASSSTTGVRNTIYF.